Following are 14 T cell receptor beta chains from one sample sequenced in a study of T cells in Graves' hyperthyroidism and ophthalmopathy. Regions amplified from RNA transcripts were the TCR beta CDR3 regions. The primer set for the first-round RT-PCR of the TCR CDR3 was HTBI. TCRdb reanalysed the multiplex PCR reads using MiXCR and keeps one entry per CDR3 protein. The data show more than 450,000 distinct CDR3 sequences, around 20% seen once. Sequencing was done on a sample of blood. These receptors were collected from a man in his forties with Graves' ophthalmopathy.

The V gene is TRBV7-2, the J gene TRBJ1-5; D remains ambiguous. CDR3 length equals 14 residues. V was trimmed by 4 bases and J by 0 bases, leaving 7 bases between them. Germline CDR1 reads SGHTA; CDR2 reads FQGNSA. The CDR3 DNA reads TGTGCCAGCAGCTACACGTATAGCAATCAGCCCCAGCATTTT. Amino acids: CASSYTYSNQPQHF.

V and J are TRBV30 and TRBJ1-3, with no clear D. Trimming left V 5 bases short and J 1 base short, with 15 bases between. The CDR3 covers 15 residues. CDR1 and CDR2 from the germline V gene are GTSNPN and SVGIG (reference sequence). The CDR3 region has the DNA TGTGCCTGGGACGGCGGTCCGGGATCTGGAAACACCATATATTTT. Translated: CAWDGGPGSGNTIYF.

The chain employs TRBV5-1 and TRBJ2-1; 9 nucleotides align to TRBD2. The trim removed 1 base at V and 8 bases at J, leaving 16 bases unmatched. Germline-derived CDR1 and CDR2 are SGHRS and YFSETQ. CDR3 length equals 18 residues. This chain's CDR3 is CASSLTPLAGPGMDEQFF. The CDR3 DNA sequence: TGCGCCAGCAGCTTGACCCCCCTAGCGGGGCCGGGCATGGATGAGCAGTTCTTC.

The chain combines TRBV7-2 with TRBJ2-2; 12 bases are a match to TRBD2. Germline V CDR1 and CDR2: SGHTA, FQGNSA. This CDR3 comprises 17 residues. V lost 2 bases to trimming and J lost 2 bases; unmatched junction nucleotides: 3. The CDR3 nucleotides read TGTGCCAGCAGCTTAAGGACTAGCGGGGTTAACACCGGGGAGCTGTTTTTT. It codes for CASSLRTSGVNTGELFF.

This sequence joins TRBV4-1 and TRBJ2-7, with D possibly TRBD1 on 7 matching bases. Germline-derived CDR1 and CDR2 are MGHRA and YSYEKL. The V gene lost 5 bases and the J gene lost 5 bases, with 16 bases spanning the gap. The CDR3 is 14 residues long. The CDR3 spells CASSFQGGWDEQYF. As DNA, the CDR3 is TGCGCCAGCAGCTTCCAGGGGGGATGGGACGAGCAGTACTTC.

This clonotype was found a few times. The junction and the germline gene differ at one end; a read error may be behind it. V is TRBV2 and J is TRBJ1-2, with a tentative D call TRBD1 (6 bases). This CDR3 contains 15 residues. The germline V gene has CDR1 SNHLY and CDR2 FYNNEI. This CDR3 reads CASSEDPGQYYGYTF. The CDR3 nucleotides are TGTGCCAGCAGCGAAGATCCGGGACAATACTATGGCTACACCTTC.

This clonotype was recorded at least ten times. CDR3 bases: TGTGCCTGGAGTGCTTCGGGCGATCAGCCCCAGCATTTT. It translates to CAWSASGDQPQHF. This rearrangement joins TRBV30 to TRBJ1-5; D unclear. V shed 1 base and J shed 5 bases, with 9 bases lying between them. Germline CDR1 is GTSNPN and CDR2 is SVGIG (reference sequence). The CDR3 contains 13 residues. Looking up the rest from reference TRBV30 and TRBJ1-5 gives the full variable domain: SQTIHQWPATLVQPVGSPLSLECTVEGTSNPNLYWYRQAAGRGLQLLFYSVGIGQISSEVPQNLSASRPQDRQFILSSKKLLLSDSGFYLCAWSASGDQPQHFGDGTRLSIL.

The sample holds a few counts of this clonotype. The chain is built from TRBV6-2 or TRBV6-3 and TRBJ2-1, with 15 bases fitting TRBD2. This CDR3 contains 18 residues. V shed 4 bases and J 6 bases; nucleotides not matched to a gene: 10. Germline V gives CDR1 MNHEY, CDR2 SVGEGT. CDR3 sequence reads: CASSFDLGLAGGGNEQFF. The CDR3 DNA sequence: TGTGCCAGCAGTTTCGATTTAGGACTAGCGGGAGGGGGCAATGAGCAGTTCTTC.

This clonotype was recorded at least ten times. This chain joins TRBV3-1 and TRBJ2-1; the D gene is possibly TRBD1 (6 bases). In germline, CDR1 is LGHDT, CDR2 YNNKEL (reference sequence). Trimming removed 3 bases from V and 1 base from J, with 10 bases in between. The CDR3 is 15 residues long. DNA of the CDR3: TGTGCCAGCAGCCAGGGGGCAGGATCCTACAATGAGCAGTTCTTC. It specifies CASSQGAGSYNEQFF.

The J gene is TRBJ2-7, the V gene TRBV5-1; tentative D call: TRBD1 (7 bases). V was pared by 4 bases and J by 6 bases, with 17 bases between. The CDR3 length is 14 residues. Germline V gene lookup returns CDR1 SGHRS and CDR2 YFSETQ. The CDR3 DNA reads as TGCGCCAGCAGCCCGACAGGGACTTTGTGCGAGCAGTACTTC. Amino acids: CASSPTGTLCEQYF.

The CDR3 bases are TGTGCCAGTAGTATTTTAAGCGGGTCCGGTCGGGAGCAGTACTTC. As protein: CASSILSGSGREQYF. The V and J genes are TRBV19 and TRBJ2-7, with D perhaps TRBD2 (6 bases). This CDR3 has 15 amino acids. The germline CDR1 and CDR2 sequences are LNHDA and SQIVND (reference sequence). V was trimmed by 3 bases and J by 7 bases, leaving 19 bases between them.

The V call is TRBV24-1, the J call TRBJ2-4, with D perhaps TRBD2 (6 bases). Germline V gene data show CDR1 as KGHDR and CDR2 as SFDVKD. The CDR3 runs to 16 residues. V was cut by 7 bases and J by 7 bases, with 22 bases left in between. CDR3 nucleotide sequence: TGTGCCACCAGCCATACGTCAGGAGGGCTTGGGAACATTCAGTACTTC. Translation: CATSHTSGGLGNIQYF.

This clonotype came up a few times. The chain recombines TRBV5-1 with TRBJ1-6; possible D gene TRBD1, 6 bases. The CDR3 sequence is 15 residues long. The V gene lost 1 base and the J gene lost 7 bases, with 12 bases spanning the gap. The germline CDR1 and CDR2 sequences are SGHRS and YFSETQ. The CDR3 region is CASSLLQGTNSPLHF. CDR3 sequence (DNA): TGCGCCAGCAGCTTGCTGCAGGGGACGAATTCACCCCTCCACTTT.

The CDR3 bases are TGTGCCACCAGCAGACCGGGGGGCGGGGGGGCCTTTTCTCCTACGCAGTATTTT. Translating gives CATSRPGGGGAFSPTQYF. The rearrangement links TRBV15 to TRBJ2-3; 9 bases match TRBD2. V shed 2 bases and J 8 bases; nucleotides not matched to a gene: 17. The CDR3 is 18 amino acids. Germline CDR1 LNHNV, CDR2 YYDKDF (reference sequence).